This T cell receptor (beta chain) is drawn from a study of T cells in Graves' hyperthyroidism and ophthalmopathy (dated by TCRdb to between 2017 and 2020). About the investigation overall: A discovery cohort of roughly 100 patients, approximately 45 with Graves' ophthalmopathy and roughly 59 with stable Graves' hyperthyroidism, was used to find distinguishing TCR V-J signatures. An independent validation cohort of fewer than 20 hyperthyroidism patients and 15 or so patients who later progressed to ophthalmopathy tested prospective prediction of ophthalmopathy. The 75 to 100 discovery patients were randomly split 7:3 into training and test sets. In about 6 Graves' hyperthyroidism patients, the study also compared T-cell repertoires from thyroid tissue with T-cell repertoires from blood. After blood sampling, hyperthyroidism patients were treated with methimazole at a starting dose of 30 mg daily, and ophthalmopathy patients were treated with high-dose intravenous methylprednisolone. TCR Vbeta CDR3 sequencing of some 140 peripheral blood samples (approximately 44 ophthalmopathy, 70 to 85 hyperthyroidism and roughly 17 progressor patients) is reported in the paper.

This clonotype was seen ten or more times. Its antigen is unknown. This may come from a read error, since a much larger clone is one base off. Study-wide findings and limitations: No statistical method was used to fix the sample size in advance, and group allocation was not hidden from the investigators. In validation, the model predicted progression to ophthalmopathy with over 65% sensitivity and over 72% specificity, a median of about six months before onset. A 13 V-J signature model separated ophthalmopathy from stable hyperthyroidism, with approximately 87% sensitivity and roughly 84% specificity in cross-validation and 80%/75% in testing. Most expanded thyroid clonotypes (frequency above 0.001) were also detected in blood, suggesting blood repertoires may reflect thyroid immune responses.

A patient counted as having stable Graves' hyperthyroidism if no progression to ophthalmopathy occurred over 18 months of follow-up. Hyperthyroidism patients were newly diagnosed, with disease duration under 2 months, and aged 18 to 65 years. The study excluded patients with uncontrolled infections, other autoimmune diseases, pregnancy or lactation. Diagnoses were established on the basis of clinical symptoms, serum thyroxine and TRAb, thyroid ultrasound, and orbital computed tomography. Total RNA was extracted with Trizol reagent, and quality was checked on an Agilent 2100 Bioanalyzer. The CDR3 goes from the cysteine to the phenylalanine over 14 residues. The retained sequence is limited to the CDR3, 42 bases, with the frame set at the first base. Per the germline V gene, SGHDN is the CDR1 and FVKESK is the CDR2. The germline ends are 12 bases apart after V is trimmed by 4 bases and J by 3 bases.

The TCR beta CDR3 regions were amplified from RNA transcripts. A first-round RT-PCR of the TCR CDR3 used the HTBI primer set with the Qiagen OneStep RT-PCR kit. Libraries were constructed in a second round of multiplex PCR, after which size selection and purification were performed. Paired-end sequencing of the libraries was performed with 100 bp reads on an Illumina HiSeq2000. As for the authors' bioinformatics: Raw data were processed with SOAPnuke, discarding reads with adapters, uncalled bases, mean Phred below 15, or no exact constant-primer or identifier match. COPE v1.2.5 was used to merge high-quality paired reads, and clonotypes were defined as unique nucleotide sequences. Clonotypes were aligned to IMGT TRBV, TRBD and TRBJ reference segments using MiTCR v1.1. The analysis included only V-J combinations with a frequency above 0.0001, which together covered more than 98% of the repertoires. The TCS score was defined as the ratio of F50 (clonal expansion) to E x V (chaos), calculated using BLOSUM62-based TCRdist between CDR3 peptides within each V-J. Welch's t-statistics and random forest reduced fewer than 550 V-J features to some 14, which were used in a naive Bayes classifier (R e1071). The Morisita-Horn index was used to measure how similar the thyroid and blood repertoires were. TCRdb reprocessed the public reads (quality trimming at Q25 with fastp, clone calling with MiXCR) and kept in-frame beta chains. One record per CDR3 amino acid sequence lists the most common genes and DNA. For this entry, the V and J calls and clone size follow TCRdb and not the study's own pipeline. This sample gives fewer than 750,000 distinct CDR3 sequences in total; just over 45% of them show up just once. About 7.8% of the sample goes to the ten largest clones.

This sequence was found in a woman under 30 with Graves' hyperthyroidism. Recombination joined TRBV14 with TRBJ1-1; the D gene cannot be resolved reliably. The sample taken for sequencing was peripheral blood or thyroid tissue (not recorded which). The CDR3 amino acid sequence is: CASSPQLDHTEAFF. The DNA is TGTGCCAGCAGCCCCCAACTGGATCACACTGAAGCTTTCTTT.